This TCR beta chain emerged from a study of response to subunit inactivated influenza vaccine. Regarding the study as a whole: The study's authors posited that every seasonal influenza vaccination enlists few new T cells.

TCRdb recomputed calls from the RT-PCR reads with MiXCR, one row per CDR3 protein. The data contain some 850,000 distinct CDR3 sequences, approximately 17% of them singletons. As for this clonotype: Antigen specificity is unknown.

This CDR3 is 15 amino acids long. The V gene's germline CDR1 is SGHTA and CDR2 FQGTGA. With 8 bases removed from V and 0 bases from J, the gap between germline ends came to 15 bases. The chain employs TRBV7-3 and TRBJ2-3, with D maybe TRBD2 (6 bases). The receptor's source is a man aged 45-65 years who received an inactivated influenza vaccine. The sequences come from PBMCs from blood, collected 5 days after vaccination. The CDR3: CASAAGFTSTDTQYF. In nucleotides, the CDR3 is TGTGCCAGCGCTGCGGGGTTCACTAGCACAGATACGCAGTATTTT. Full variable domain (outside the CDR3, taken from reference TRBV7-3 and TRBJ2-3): GAGVSQTPSNKVTEKGKYVELRCDPISGHTALYWYRQSLGQGPEFLIYFQGTGAADDSGLPNDRFFAVRPEGSVSTLKIQRTERGDSAVYLCASAAGFTSTDTQYFGPGTRLTVL.